What follows are 5 T cell receptor beta chains derived from one specimen sequenced in a study of control samples from healthy donors and cancer patients. Generated by immunoSEQ multiplex PCR, the TCRdb table keeps only in-frame clones and is missing some. This table has about 80,000 clones, roughly 91% appearing once. The material sequenced was blood. The source of these receptors is a man in his forties or fifties in good health.

The chain links TRBV6-5 to TRBJ2-1; TRBD2 aligns across 11 bases. V lost 4 bases to trimming and J lost 7 bases; unmatched junction nucleotides: 6. The CDR3 length is 15 residues. In germline, CDR1 is MNHEY, CDR2 SVGAGI. The DNA of the CDR3 is TGTGCCAGCAGTTCCGGGACTAGCGGTAGGAATGAGCAGTTCTTC. The encoded protein is CASSSGTSGRNEQFF.

This clone appeared a few times. The CDR3 region has the DNA TGTGCCTGGAGTTATAACGGGGCCTACAATGAGCAGTTCTTC. Encoded protein: CAWSYNGAYNEQFF. The rearrangement uses TRBV30 and TRBJ2-1; D perhaps matches TRBD2 (5 bases). CDR1 and CDR2 (germline): GTSNPN, SVGIG (reference sequence). The CDR3 loop spans 14 amino acids. V was shortened by 2 bases and J by 2 bases, with 10 bases between the two germline ends.

The rearrangement joins TRBV9 to TRBJ2-3, with 9 bases that match TRBD2. There are 17 residues in the CDR3. Looked up from germline, CDR1 is SGDLS and CDR2 is YYNGEE. Losses at the gene ends were 0 bases for V and 5 bases for J; bases not matched to a gene: 10. CDR3 protein: CASSVVGAGGPVDTQYF. Here the CDR3 DNA reads TGTGCCAGCAGCGTAGTCGGTGCGGGGGGGCCTGTAGATACGCAGTATTTT.

This chain joins TRBV12-3 or TRBV12-4 and TRBJ1-6; D ambiguous. Between the trimmed V and J ends, which lost 2 bases and 10 bases, there was a span of 9 bases. The CDR3 is 13 amino acids. The CDR3 bases are TGTGCCAGCAGTTTATTCGGGCGGTCACCCCTCCACTTT. Translated, it gives CASSLFGRSPLHF.

This clone was counted a few times. This rearrangement joins TRBV21-1 to TRBJ2-1; TRBD1, the D gene given by the table, was not confirmed from the DNA. TRBV21-1 has pseudogene status. The CDR3 extends over 15 amino acids. Here the CDR3 reads CASTSKEGEYNEQFF. CDR3 nucleotides: TGTGCCAGCACCAGCAAAGAGGGGGAGTACAATGAGCAGTTCTTC.